These 10 T cell receptor beta chains were sequenced from one sample in a study of cytomegalovirus exposure and HLA in healthy donors. PCR involved 60 Vbeta and 13 Jbeta primers. Repertoires were generated with immunoSEQ multiplex PCR, while TCRdb's copy carries only in-frame clones and drops some. The top ten hold around 5.8% of the sample, which has some 160,000 clones, around 80% seen once. Sequenced: PBMCs. The receptors here all came from a male donor in good health and CMV-seropositive.

This clone has more than one count but fewer than ten. V usage is TRBV5-1 and J usage is TRBJ1-2, with 8 bases identical to TRBD1. The germline CDR1 and CDR2 sequences are SGHRS and YFSETQ. The CDR3 runs to 12 residues. The trim removed 2 bases at V and 6 bases at J, leaving 0 bases unmatched. CDR3 nucleotides: TGCGCCAGCAGCTTACAGGGGGATGGCTACACCTTC. Amino acids: CASSLQGDGYTF. The whole variable domain, filled in from reference TRBV5-1 and TRBJ1-2, reads KAGVTQTPRYLIKTRGQQVTLSCSPISGHRSVSWYQQTPGQGLQFLFEYFSETQRNKGNFPGRFSGRQFSNSRSEMNVSTLELGDSALYLCASSLQGDGYTFGSGTRLTVV.

The rearrangement links TRBV6-4 to TRBJ2-4; TRBD1 matches 7 bases. Germline CDR1 reads MRHNA; CDR2 reads SNTAGT. V was clipped by 2 bases and J by 8 bases; unmatched bases: 3. This CDR3 region has 13 residues. The CDR3: CASSDAQGDIQYF. CDR3 coding DNA: TGTGCCAGCAGTGACGCGCAGGGGGACATTCAGTACTTC.

This sequence joins TRBV28 and TRBJ2-4; D remains ambiguous. V was trimmed by 2 bases and J by 9 bases, leaving 8 bases between them. Germline assignment: CDR1 MDHEN and CDR2 SYDVKM. This CDR3 region has 12 residues. CDR3 in DNA: TGTGCCAGCAGTTTAGCGTTTGGCATTCAGTACTTC. Translated, it gives CASSLAFGIQYF.

This sequence joins TRBV5-1 and TRBJ2-3; 8 nucleotides agree with TRBD1. The germline gives CDR1 SGHRS, CDR2 YFSETQ. The CDR3 spans 15 residues. V was pared by 4 bases and J by 0 bases, with 4 bases of the junction left unmatched. The CDR3 protein is CASSPGQGSTDTQYF. In nucleotides, the CDR3 is TGCGCCAGCAGCCCCGGACAGGGAAGCACAGATACGCAGTATTTT.

This sequence joins TRBV10-3 and TRBJ2-7; a weak D match, TRBD2 (5 bases). Trimming shortened V by 4 bases and J by 2 bases, and 12 bases separated the two germline ends. The CDR3 runs 14 residues. Germline V CDR1 and CDR2: ENHRY, SYGVKD. The CDR3 DNA reads as TGTGCCATCAGTGCAACGGGAAGCCCCTACGAGCAGTACTTC. It encodes CAISATGSPYEQYF.

The rearrangement links TRBV13 to TRBJ2-6; D is uncertain. V shed 5 bases and J shed 0 bases, with 11 bases lying between them. The CDR3 extends over 16 amino acids. The germline V gene has CDR1 PRHDT and CDR2 FYEKMQ (reference sequence). CDR3 nucleotides: TGTGCCAGCAGCCCCCTAGGAAACTCTGGGGCCAACGTCCTGACTTTC. It encodes CASSPLGNSGANVLTF.

This chain connects TRBV7-6 to TRBJ1-6, with 8 bases matching TRBD1. V shed 5 bases, J shed 7 bases, and the junction held 4 bases outside the gene matches. The length of the CDR3 is 14 residues. The germline gives CDR1 SGHVS, CDR2 FNYEAQ. CDR3 in DNA: TGTGCCAGCAGCGGACAGGGCTTGAATTCACCCCTCCACTTT. This gives the protein CASSGQGLNSPLHF.

The V gene is TRBV7-2, the J gene TRBJ2-2, with 9 bases that match TRBD2. The trim removed 2 bases at V and 6 bases at J, leaving 7 bases unmatched. The CDR3 length is 16 residues. Germline loops: CDR1 SGHTA, CDR2 FQGNSA. For the CDR3, the DNA is TGTGCCAGCAGCTTACGGGCTAGCGGGACCCCCGGGGAGCTGTTTTTT. Its protein is CASSLRASGTPGELFF.

This CDR3 reads CASSPRGSPNYGYTF. DNA of the CDR3: TGTGCCAGTAGCCCCCGGGGGTCTCCAAACTATGGCTACACCTTC. The V gene is TRBV19, the J gene TRBJ1-2, with D possibly TRBD1 on 5 matching bases. The CDR3 totals 15 residues. Germline CDR1 is LNHDA and CDR2 is SQIVND (reference sequence). Trimming pared 6 bases from V and 2 bases from J, leaving 16 bases between.

The chain is built from TRBV11-3 and TRBJ2-7, with 13 bases aligning to TRBD2. There are 17 residues in the CDR3. The junction had 10 bases not matched to a gene; V was cut back by 5 bases and J by 3 bases. The germline V gene encodes CDR1 SGHNT and CDR2 YENEEA. The CDR3 sequence: CASSPSVGLAGFYEQYF. The CDR3 DNA follows: TGTGCCAGCAGCCCATCGGTGGGACTAGCGGGATTCTACGAGCAGTACTTC.